The 11 T cell receptor beta chains given below trace back to one sample, sequenced in a study of shared clonotypes between healthy human individuals. Data came from immunoSEQ multiplex PCR; TCRdb stores just in-frame clones and leaves some out. The sample lists just over 2,000,000 clones, 90% to 95% occurring once. The material sequenced was naive CD4+ T cells sorted from blood. Subset defined: CD45RA+ positively selected. The receptors come from a man aged 18-30 years in good health.

A remark on this clone: The junction differs from germline at one of its ends, possibly a read error. The gene calls are TRBV10-3 and TRBJ2-5; 9 nucleotides agree with TRBD2. The germline CDR1 and CDR2 sequences are ENHRY and SYGVKD. The CDR3 has 16 residues. Here the CDR3 DNA reads TGTGCCAGCAGTTACTTTGCGACTAGCGGCCAAGAGACCCAGTACTTC. Encoded protein: CASSYFATSGQETQYF.

This chain connects TRBV28 to TRBJ1-2, with 9 bases lining up with TRBD1. The length of the CDR3 is 16 residues. Germline CDR1 MDHEN, CDR2 SYDVKM. V gave up 3 bases and J gave up 4 bases; unmatched junction bases: 9. Written as DNA, the CDR3 is TGTGCCAGCAGTTTCCGGGGACAGGGTTCGGGCTATGGCTACACCTTC. It encodes CASSFRGQGSGYGYTF.

This chain links TRBV5-5 with TRBJ1-4; 8 nucleotides align to TRBD1. CDR1 and CDR2 (germline): SGHKS, YYEKEE (reference sequence). With 4 bases clipped from V and 8 bases from J, the junction kept 16 bases outside the gene matches. This CDR3 comprises 17 residues. CDR3 region: CASSHSYRQGLGEKLFF. The CDR3 nucleotides read TGTGCCAGCAGCCATTCCTACCGACAGGGGTTGGGCGAAAAACTGTTTTTT.

The rearrangement links TRBV28 to TRBJ1-2; D unclear. V dropped 7 bases and J dropped 5 bases, with 17 bases sitting between them. CDR3 length: 14 amino acids. Germline CDR1 reads MDHEN; CDR2 reads SYDVKM. The chain's CDR3 is CASTLLGGIYGYTF. CDR3 DNA sequence: TGTGCCAGCACCCTACTGGGAGGAATATATGGCTACACCTTC.

A remark on this clone: A read error may account for a junction end that differs from germline. This chain uses TRBV28 with TRBJ2-5; 7 bases are shared with TRBD1. Germline assignment: CDR1 MDHEN and CDR2 SYDVKM. The CDR3 covers 15 residues. CDR3 coding DNA: TGTGCCAGCAGTTTATCCAGGGGGATACAAGAGTCCCAGTACTTC. This sequence encodes CASSLSRGIQESQYF.

The chain is built from TRBV10-1 and TRBJ2-7; D call uncertain. Germline CDR1 WNHNN, CDR2 SYGVQD (reference sequence). V gave up 4 bases and J gave up 7 bases, with 14 bases separating them. This CDR3 comprises 13 residues. The CDR3 spells CASSGGLSREQYF. The CDR3 DNA is TGCGCCAGCAGTGGAGGTCTTTCTCGTGAGCAGTACTTC.

The chain carries TRBV6-5 and TRBJ2-7, with unresolved D. The germline V gene encodes CDR1 MNHEY and CDR2 SVGAGI. This CDR3 has 11 amino acids. V lost 4 bases, J lost 6 bases, and 7 bases lay in between. The CDR3 reads CASSSGGEQYF. CDR3 nucleotides: TGTGCCAGCAGTTCAGGTGGCGAGCAGTACTTC.

The gene calls are TRBV5-4 and TRBJ2-7; TRBD1 matches 9 bases. The J segment lost 5 bases and the V segment lost 3 bases, leaving 6 bases of the junction unmatched. CDR1 and CDR2 (germline): SGHNT, YYREEE (reference sequence). The CDR3 contains 14 residues. The CDR3 DNA follows: TGTGCCAGCAGCTCGCCGGGACAGGGAAACGAGCAGTACTTC. Translation: CASSSPGQGNEQYF.

This clone occurred a few times. The chain uses TRBV5-5 and TRBJ2-2, with D possibly being TRBD1 (6 bases). V was pared by 3 bases and J by 6 bases, with 24 bases between. This CDR3 comprises 18 residues. CDR1 and CDR2 (germline): SGHKS, YYEKEE (reference sequence). CDR3 DNA sequence: TGTGCCAGCAGCTCTAACACAGGGCTCCAAGTAGCTTCCGGGGAGCTGTTTTTT. Translating it yields CASSSNTGLQVASGELFF.

The J gene is TRBJ1-2, the V gene TRBV10-1; maybe TRBD1 (5 bases). CDR3 size: 13 residues. V was cut by 8 bases and J by 4 bases, with 14 bases left in between. CDR1 and CDR2 (germline): WNHNN, SYGVQD (reference sequence). CDR3 protein: CASSFGAVYGYTF. In DNA form, the CDR3 reads TGCGCCAGCTCATTTGGGGCAGTCTATGGCTACACCTTC.

The rearrangement links TRBV6-1 to TRBJ2-3, with a tentative D call TRBD1 (5 bases). Germline V gene sequence: CDR1 MNHNS, CDR2 SASEGT. The CDR3 has 16 amino acids. V lost 1 base, J lost 2 bases, and 13 bases lay in between. CDR3 amino acids: CASSEGVRASTDTQYF. Written as DNA, the CDR3 is TGTGCCAGCAGTGAAGGTGTCAGGGCCTCCACAGATACGCAGTATTTT.